Listed below are T cell receptor beta chains from one sample, sequenced in a study of shared clonotypes between healthy human individuals. TCRdb's table, derived via immunoSEQ multiplex PCR, lists solely in-frame clones and lacks some. The data show 2 million to 2.5 million clones, over 85% seen once. Material for sequencing was naive CD4+ T cells from PBMCs. The receptors here all came from a man between 18 and 29 years old in good health. Some clones in this sample may be carry-over from other donors' samples. The CDR3 runs from the conserved cysteine through the conserved F or W. A D gene is named only where the DNA matches it firmly. Clone size appears in some rows only: once, few, many, or a class for an expanded clone.

j_gene,abundance,v_gene,d_gene,CDR3nt,CDR3aa
TRBJ1-2,NA,TRBV6-5,TRBD1,TGTGCCAGCAGTTACTCGCAGGGGGCATGGATTACCTTC,CASSYSQGAWITF
TRBJ2-4,NA,TRBV7-9,TRBD1,TGTGCCAGCAGCTCCGGAGGACAGGGGCTAGCCAAAAACATTCAGTACTTC,CASSSGGQGLAKNIQYF
TRBJ1-3,NA,TRBV6-1,NA,TGTGCCAGCAGTGAATTAGCTCTTGACCGGGACACCATATATTTT,CASSELALDRDTIYF
TRBJ2-3,NA,TRBV7-9,TRBD2,TGTGCCAGCAGGCGGGAGCACACAGATACGCAGTATTTT,CASRREHTDTQYF
TRBJ2-4,NA,TRBV7-2,TRBD2,TGTGCCAGCAGCGTCGAACTAGCGGGAGATCTACAGTACTTC,CASSVELAGDLQYF
TRBJ2-3,NA,TRBV7-6,NA,TGTGCCAGCAGCTCCGGACATCAAGGGGGCACAGATACGCAGTATTTT,CASSSGHQGGTDTQYF
TRBJ1-1,NA,TRBV28,TRBD1,TGTGCCAGCAGTTCGGGGACAGGGAACACTGAAGCTTTCTTT,CASSSGTGNTEAFF
TRBJ1-6,NA,TRBV5-4,TRBD1,TGTGCCAGCAGCCCCTTCCCAGGGGGCGGGTCACCCCTCCACTTT,CASSPFPGGGSPLHF
TRBJ2-3,NA,TRBV4-1,NA,TGCGCCAGCAGCCAAGATAATTATGGTACGCAGTATTTT,CASSQDNYGTQYF
TRBJ1-4,NA,TRBV28,TRBD1,TGTGCCAGCAGTTTCCGGACAGGGGGCCGTACTAATGAAAAACTGTTTTTT,CASSFRTGGRTNEKLFF
TRBJ1-4,NA,TRBV28,NA,TGTGCCAGCAGTCCGTACCTCGACGGAACTAATGAAAAACTGTTTTTT,CASSPYLDGTNEKLFF
TRBJ1-4,NA,TRBV27,TRBD1,TGTGCCAGCAGTTCCAGACAGGGGTCGAGAACTAATGAAAAACTGTTTTTT,CASSSRQGSRTNEKLFF
TRBJ2-1,NA,TRBV11-2,NA,TGTGCCAGCAGCTTATTTGTGGGAGTAGTGGTGGAGCAGTTCTTC,CASSLFVGVVVEQFF
TRBJ1-5,NA,TRBV28,NA,TGTGCCAGTCATTACCGGGACACTCAGCCCCAGCATTTT,CASHYRDTQPQHF
TRBJ1-2,NA,TRBV14,NA,TGTGCCAGCAGCCAAGGACAAGTCTATGGCTACACCTTC,CASSQGQVYGYTF
TRBJ2-5,NA,TRBV30,NA,TGTGCCTGTGGGACGGAAGAGACCCAGTACTTC,CACGTEETQYF
TRBJ2-7,NA,TRBV5-6,TRBD1,TGTGCCAGCAGCTTGGAGGGACAGGGGGCACAGCAGTACTTC,CASSLEGQGAQQYF
TRBJ1-1,NA,TRBV2,NA,TGTGCCAGCAGGAAGGGGTTAAAGGACACTGAAGCTTTCTTT,CASRKGLKDTEAFF
TRBJ1-1,NA,TRBV29-1,TRBD1,TGCAGCGTTGAACCGGGACAGGGTGAAGCTTTCTTT,CSVEPGQGEAFF
TRBJ2-1,NA,TRBV19,NA,TGTGCCAGTACGCCATTAGGGGGGAAGTCCTACAATGAGCAGTTCTTC,CASTPLGGKSYNEQFF
TRBJ2-7,NA,TRBV27,NA,TGTGCCAGCACCGCGGATCCTGCGCCGCGGGGTTCCGAGCAGTACTTC,CASTADPAPRGSEQYF
TRBJ1-1,NA,TRBV7-3,NA,TGTGCCAGCAGCTCTAGAGGTCTGGGCACTGAAGCTTTCTTT,CASSSRGLGTEAFF
TRBJ2-5,NA,TRBV2,TRBD1,TGTGCCAGCAGTGACAGGGGGCGGCAGGAGACCCAGTACTTC,CASSDRGRQETQYF
TRBJ2-5,NA,TRBV4-3,NA,TGCGCCAGCAGCCAAGCAATACAAGAGACCCAGTACTTC,CASSQAIQETQYF
TRBJ2-1,NA,TRBV7-3,TRBD2,TGTGCCAGCAGCTCAGGACTAGCGGGAGGAGTGGATGAGCAGTTCTTC,CASSSGLAGGVDEQFF
TRBJ2-7,NA,TRBV7-8,TRBD2,TGTGCCAGCAGACAAACTAGCGGGGACAGCGAGCAGTACTTC,CASRQTSGDSEQYF
TRBJ2-7,few,TRBV28,NA,TGTGCCAGCAGTTTCTCCTACGAGCAGTACTTC,CASSFSYEQYF
TRBJ2-3,NA,TRBV23-1,TRBD2,TGCGCCAGCAGTCGAACGAAGGCGGGAGGGGCAGATACGCAGTATTTT,CASSRTKAGGADTQYF
TRBJ2-7,NA,TRBV5-8,NA,TGTGCCAGCAGCTTGGGGGGGAGCTTTGCCTACGAGCAGTACTTC,CASSLGGSFAYEQYF
TRBJ2-7,NA,TRBV27,NA,TGTGCCAGCAGTTCCGCGTCAATTTTTCGGCCCGAGCAGTACTTC,CASSSASIFRPEQYF
TRBJ1-2,NA,TRBV6-1,NA,TGTGCCAGCAGAACAGCCTCTAACTATGGCTACACCTTC,CASRTASNYGYTF
TRBJ2-2,NA,TRBV7-9,TRBD2,TGTGCCAGCATTGCCGGGACTAGCGGGATTAGGACCGGGGAGCTGTTTTTT,CASIAGTSGIRTGELFF
TRBJ2-7,once,TRBV7-8,TRBD2,TGTGCCAGCACCCAACTAGCGGGAGGCAGCTCCTACGAGCAGTACTTC,CASTQLAGGSSYEQYF
TRBJ1-1,NA,TRBV27,NA,TGTGCCAGCAGCCCACTCCTCTGGGGGGCGGCCAACACTGAAGCTTTCTTT,CASSPLLWGAANTEAFF
TRBJ2-5,NA,TRBV28,NA,TGTGCCAGCAGTTCGCTTAGCCCGGAGACCCAGTACTTC,CASSSLSPETQYF
TRBJ2-5,NA,TRBV15,TRBD1,TGTGCCACCAGCAGAGCATCCGGGACAGCTCAAGAGACCCAGTACTTC,CATSRASGTAQETQYF
TRBJ2-7,once,TRBV6-5,TRBD2,TGTGCCAGCGGGAGGCCCGGGACTAACTCCTACGAGCAGTACTTC,CASGRPGTNSYEQYF
TRBJ1-1,NA,TRBV29-1,TRBD1,TGCAGCGTGCGACAGGGCCTCCTCCGTGAAGCTTTCTTT,CSVRQGLLREAFF
TRBJ2-1,NA,TRBV19,TRBD2,TGTGCCAGTAGTATAGCCCCGACTAGCGGAGCCACCCCCAGCTCCTACAATGAGCAGTTCTTC,CASSIAPTSGATPSSYNEQFF
TRBJ1-1,few,TRBV6-5,NA,TGTGCCAGCAGTTACCTTCAGGGCACTGAAGCTTTCTTT,CASSYLQGTEAFF
TRBJ2-7,NA,TRBV7-9,NA,TGTGCCAGCAGCCCCGGGACGGACGAGCAGTACTTC,CASSPGTDEQYF
TRBJ1-2,NA,TRBV6-5,TRBD1,TGTGCCAGCAGTTACCCGGGGACAGGGGTACACTTC,CASSYPGTGVHF
TRBJ2-1,NA,TRBV28,NA,TGTGCCAGCAGCCTACCGGGGAGGTCCAATGAGCAGTTCTTC,CASSLPGRSNEQFF